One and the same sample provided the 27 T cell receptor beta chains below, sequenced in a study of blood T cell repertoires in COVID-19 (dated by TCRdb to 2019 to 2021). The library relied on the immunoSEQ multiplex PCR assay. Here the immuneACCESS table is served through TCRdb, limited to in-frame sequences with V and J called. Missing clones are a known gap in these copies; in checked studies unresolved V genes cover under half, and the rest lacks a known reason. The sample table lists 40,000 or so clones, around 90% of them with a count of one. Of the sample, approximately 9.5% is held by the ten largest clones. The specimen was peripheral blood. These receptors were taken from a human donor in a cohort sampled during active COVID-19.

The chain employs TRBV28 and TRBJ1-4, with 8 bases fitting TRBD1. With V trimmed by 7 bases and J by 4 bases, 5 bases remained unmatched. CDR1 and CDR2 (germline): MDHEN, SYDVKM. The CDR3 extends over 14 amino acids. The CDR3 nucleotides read TGTGCCAGCAATAGACAGGGGATTAATGAAAAACTGTTTTTT. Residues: CASNRQGINEKLFF.

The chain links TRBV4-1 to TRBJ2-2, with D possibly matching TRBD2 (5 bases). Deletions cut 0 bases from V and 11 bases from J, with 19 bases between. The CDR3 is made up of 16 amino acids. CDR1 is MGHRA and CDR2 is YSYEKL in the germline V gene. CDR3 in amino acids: CASSQEYQNVRVELFF. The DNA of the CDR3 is TGCGCCAGCAGCCAAGAATACCAAAATGTGAGGGTAGAGCTGTTTTTT.

CDR3 DNA: TGCGCCAGCAGCTCGGGACAGTACAATGAGCAGTTCTTC. This codes for CASSSGQYNEQFF. The chain joins TRBV5-1 to TRBJ2-1; 7 nucleotides agree with TRBD1. The CDR3 has 13 amino acids. The V gene end was trimmed by 3 bases and the J gene end by 4 bases; junction bases not matched to a gene: 1. The V gene's germline CDR1 is SGHRS and CDR2 YFSETQ. The complete variable domain, with remaining parts taken from reference TRBV5-1 and TRBJ2-1, reads KAGVTQTPRYLIKTRGQQVTLSCSPISGHRSVSWYQQTPGQGLQFLFEYFSETQRNKGNFPGRFSGRQFSNSRSEMNVSTLELGDSALYLCASSSGQYNEQFFGPGTRLTVL.

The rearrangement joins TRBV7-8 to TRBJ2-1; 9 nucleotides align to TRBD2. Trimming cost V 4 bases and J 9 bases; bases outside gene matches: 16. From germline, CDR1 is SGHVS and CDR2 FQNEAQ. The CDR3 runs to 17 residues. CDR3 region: CASSSRSSGTPSSEQFF. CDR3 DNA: TGTGCCAGCAGCTCAAGATCTAGCGGGACGCCTTCGAGTGAGCAGTTCTTC.

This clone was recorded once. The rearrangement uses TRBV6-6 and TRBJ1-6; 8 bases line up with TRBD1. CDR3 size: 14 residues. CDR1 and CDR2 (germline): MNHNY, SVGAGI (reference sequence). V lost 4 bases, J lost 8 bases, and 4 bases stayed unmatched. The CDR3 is CASSLQGGHSPLHF. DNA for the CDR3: TGTGCCAGCAGTTTACAGGGGGGGCATTCACCCCTCCACTTT.

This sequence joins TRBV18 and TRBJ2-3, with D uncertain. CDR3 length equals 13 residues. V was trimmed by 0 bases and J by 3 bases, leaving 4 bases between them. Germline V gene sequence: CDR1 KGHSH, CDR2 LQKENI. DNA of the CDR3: TGTGCCAGCTCACCACCGAGTACAGATACGCAGTATTTT. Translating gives CASSPPSTDTQYF.

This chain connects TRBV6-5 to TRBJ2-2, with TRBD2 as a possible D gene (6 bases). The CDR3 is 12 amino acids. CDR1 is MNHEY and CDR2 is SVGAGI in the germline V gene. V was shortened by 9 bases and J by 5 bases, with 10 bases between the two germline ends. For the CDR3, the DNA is TGTGCCAGTCGTAGCGGTACCGGGGAGCTGTTTTTT. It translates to CASRSGTGELFF.

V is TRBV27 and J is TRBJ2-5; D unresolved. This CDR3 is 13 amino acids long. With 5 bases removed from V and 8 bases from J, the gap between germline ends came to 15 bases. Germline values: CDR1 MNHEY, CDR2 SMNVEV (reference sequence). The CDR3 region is CASSPTRSGTQYF. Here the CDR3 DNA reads TGTGCCAGCAGTCCGACCCGCTCAGGAACCCAGTACTTC.

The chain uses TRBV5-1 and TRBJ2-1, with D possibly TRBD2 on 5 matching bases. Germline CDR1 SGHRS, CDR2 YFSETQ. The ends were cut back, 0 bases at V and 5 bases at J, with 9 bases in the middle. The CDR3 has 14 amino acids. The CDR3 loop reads CASSLAGRDNEQFF. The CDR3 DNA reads TGCGCCAGCAGCTTGGCTGGGCGGGACAATGAGCAGTTCTTC.

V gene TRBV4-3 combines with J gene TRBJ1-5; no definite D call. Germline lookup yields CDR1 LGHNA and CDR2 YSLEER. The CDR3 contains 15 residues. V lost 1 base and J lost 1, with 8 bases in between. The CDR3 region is CASSQVTGSNQPQHF. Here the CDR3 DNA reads TGCGCCAGCAGCCAAGTTACGGGAAGCAATCAGCCCCAGCATTTT.

The CDR3 here is CASSMAPRGEKLFF. CDR3 DNA: TGTGCCAGTAGTATGGCCCCAAGAGGTGAAAAACTGTTTTTT. This chain links TRBV19 with TRBJ1-4; no clear D. Germline CDR1 reads LNHDA; CDR2 reads SQIVND (reference sequence). This CDR3 has 14 residues. The V end lost 3 bases, the J end lost 7 bases, and 12 bases lay between the germline ends.

CDR3 protein: CASSQYSQANEKLFF. CDR3 DNA sequence: TGTGCCAGCAGCCAGTACTCACAGGCTAATGAAAAACTGTTTTTT. The V gene is TRBV3-1 (or the pseudogene TRBV3-2), the J gene TRBJ1-4; D may be TRBD1 (5 bases). Between the trimmed V and J ends, which lost 3 bases and 3 bases, there was a span of 11 bases. In germline, CDR1 is LGHDT, CDR2 YNNKEL (reference sequence). CDR3 size: 15 residues.

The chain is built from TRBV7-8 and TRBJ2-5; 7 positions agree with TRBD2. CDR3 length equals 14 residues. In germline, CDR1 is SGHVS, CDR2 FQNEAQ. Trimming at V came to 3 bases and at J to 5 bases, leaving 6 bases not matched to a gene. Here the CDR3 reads CASSFELAGETQYF. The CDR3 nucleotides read TGTGCCAGCAGCTTCGAATTAGCGGGTGAGACCCAGTACTTC. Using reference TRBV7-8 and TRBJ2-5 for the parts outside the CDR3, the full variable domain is GAGVSQSPRYKVAKRGQDVALRCDPISGHVSLFWYQQALGQGPEFLTYFQNEAQLDKSGLPSDRFFAERPEGSVSTLKIQRTQQEDSAVYLCASSFELAGETQYFGPGTRLLVL.

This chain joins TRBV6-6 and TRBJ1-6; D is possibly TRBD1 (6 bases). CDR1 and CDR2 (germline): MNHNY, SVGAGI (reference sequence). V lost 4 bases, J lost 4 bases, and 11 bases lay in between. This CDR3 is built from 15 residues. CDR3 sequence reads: CASSFGTPYNSPLHF. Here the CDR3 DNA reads TGTGCCAGCAGTTTCGGGACACCATATAATTCACCCCTCCACTTT.

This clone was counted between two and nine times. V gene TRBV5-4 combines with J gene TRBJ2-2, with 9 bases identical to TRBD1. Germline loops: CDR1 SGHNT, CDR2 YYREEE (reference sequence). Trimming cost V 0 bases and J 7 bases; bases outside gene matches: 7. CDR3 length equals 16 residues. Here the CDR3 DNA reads TGTGCCAGCAGCTTGGCCTCTGGGACAGGGAGCGGGGAGCTGTTTTTT. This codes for CASSLASGTGSGELFF. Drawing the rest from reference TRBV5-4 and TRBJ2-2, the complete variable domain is ETGVTQSPTHLIKTRGQQVTLRCSSQSGHNTVSWYQQALGQGPQFIFQYYREEENGRGNFPPRFSGLQFPNYSSELNVNALELDDSALYLCASSLASGTGSGELFFGEGSRLTVL.

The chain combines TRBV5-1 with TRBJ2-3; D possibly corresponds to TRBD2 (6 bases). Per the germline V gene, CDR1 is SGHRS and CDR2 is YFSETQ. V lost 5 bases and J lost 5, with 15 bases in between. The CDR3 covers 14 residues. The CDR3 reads CASRDGSGGDTQYF. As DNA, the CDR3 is TGCGCCAGCAGGGACGGGAGTGGGGGAGATACGCAGTATTTT.

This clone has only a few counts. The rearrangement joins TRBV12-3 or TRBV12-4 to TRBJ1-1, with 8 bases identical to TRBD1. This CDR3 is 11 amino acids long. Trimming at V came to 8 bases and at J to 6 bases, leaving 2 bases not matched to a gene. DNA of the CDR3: TGTGCCAGCCAGGGGGCGGCTGAAGCTTTCTTT. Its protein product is CASQGAAEAFF.

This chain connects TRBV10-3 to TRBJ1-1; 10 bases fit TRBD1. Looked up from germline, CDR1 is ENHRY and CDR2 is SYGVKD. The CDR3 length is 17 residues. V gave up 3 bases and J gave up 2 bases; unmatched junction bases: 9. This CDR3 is CAISDLVGQGVNTEAFF. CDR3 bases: TGTGCCATCAGTGACTTGGTCGGACAGGGGGTAAACACTGAAGCTTTCTTT.

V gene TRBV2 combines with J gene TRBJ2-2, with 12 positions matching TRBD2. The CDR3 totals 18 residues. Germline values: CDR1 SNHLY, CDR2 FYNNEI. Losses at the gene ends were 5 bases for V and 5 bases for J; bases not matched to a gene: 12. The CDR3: CASSFGLAGRVRTGELFF. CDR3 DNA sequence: TGTGCCAGCAGTTTTGGACTAGCGGGAAGGGTTAGGACCGGGGAGCTGTTTTTT.

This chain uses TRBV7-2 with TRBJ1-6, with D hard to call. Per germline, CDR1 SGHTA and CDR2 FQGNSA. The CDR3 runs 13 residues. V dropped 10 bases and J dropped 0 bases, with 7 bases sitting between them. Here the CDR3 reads CATRLSYNSPLHF. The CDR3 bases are TGTGCCACCCGACTCTCCTATAATTCACCCCTCCACTTT.

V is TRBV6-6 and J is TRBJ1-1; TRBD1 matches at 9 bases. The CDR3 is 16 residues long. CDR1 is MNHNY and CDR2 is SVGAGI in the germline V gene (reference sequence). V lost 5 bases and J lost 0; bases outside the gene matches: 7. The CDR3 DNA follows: TGTGCCAGCAGTCTCGGGACAGGGTCTATGAACACTGAAGCTTTCTTT. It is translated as CASSLGTGSMNTEAFF.

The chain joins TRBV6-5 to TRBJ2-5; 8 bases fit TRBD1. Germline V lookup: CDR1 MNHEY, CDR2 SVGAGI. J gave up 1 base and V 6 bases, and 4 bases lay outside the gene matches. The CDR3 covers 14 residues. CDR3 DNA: TGTGCCAGCAGGAGACAGGGGCCCCAAGAGACCCAGTACTTC. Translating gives CASRRQGPQETQYF.

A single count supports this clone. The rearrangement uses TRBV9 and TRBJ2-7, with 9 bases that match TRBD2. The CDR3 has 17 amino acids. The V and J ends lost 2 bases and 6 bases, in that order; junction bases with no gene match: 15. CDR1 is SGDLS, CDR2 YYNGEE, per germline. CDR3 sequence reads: CASSVDSTGTSSGEQYF. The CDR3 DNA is TGTGCCAGCAGCGTTGACTCAACCGGGACTAGCAGTGGCGAGCAGTACTTC.

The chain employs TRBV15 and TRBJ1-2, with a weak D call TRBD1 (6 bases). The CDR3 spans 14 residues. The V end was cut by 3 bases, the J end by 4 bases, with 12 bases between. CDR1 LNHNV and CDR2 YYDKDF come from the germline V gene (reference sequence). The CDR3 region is CATSSYDRSYGYTF. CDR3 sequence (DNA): TGTGCCACCAGCAGCTACGACAGGAGCTATGGCTACACCTTC.

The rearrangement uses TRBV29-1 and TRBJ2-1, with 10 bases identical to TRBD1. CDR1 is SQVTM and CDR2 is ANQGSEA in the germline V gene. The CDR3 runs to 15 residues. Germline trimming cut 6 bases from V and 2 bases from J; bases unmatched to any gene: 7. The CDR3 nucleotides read TGCAGCGTCCCGAGGGGGACAGGGGCCTACAATGAGCAGTTCTTC. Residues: CSVPRGTGAYNEQFF.

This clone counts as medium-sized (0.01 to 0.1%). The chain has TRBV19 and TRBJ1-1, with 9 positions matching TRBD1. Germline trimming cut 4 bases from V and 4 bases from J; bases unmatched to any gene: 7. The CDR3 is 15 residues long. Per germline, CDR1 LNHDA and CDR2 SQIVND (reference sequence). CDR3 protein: CASSTLQGAGTEAFF. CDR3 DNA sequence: TGTGCCAGTAGTACTTTACAGGGGGCGGGCACTGAAGCTTTCTTT.

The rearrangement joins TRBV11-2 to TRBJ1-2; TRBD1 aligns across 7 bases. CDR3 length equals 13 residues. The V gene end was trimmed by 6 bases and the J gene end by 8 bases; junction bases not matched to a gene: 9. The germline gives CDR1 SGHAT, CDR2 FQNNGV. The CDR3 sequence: CASSQDRTIGYTF. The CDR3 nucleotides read TGTGCCAGCAGTCAGGACAGGACTATCGGCTACACCTTC.